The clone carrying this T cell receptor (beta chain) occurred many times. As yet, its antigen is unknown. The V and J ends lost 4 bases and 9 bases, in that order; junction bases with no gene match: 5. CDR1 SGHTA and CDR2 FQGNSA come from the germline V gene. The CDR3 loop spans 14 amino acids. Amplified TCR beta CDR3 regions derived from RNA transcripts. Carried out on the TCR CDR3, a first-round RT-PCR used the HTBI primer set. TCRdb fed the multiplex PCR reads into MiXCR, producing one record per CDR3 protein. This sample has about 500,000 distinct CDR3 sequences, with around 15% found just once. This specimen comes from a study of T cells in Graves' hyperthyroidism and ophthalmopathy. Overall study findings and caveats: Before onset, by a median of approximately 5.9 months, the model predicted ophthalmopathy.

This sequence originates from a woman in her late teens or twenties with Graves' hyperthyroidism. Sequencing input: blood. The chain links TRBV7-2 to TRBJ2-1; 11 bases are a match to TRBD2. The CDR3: CASSSTSGNGEQFF. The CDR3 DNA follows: TGTGCCAGCAGCTCGACTAGCGGGAATGGTGAGCAGTTCTTC. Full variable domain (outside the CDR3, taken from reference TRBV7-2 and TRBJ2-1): GAGVSQSPSNKVTEKGKDVELRCDPISGHTALYWYRQSLGQGLEFLIYFQGNSAPDKSGLPSDRFSAERTGGSVSTLTIQRTQQEDSAVYLCASSSTSGNGEQFFGPGTRLTVL.